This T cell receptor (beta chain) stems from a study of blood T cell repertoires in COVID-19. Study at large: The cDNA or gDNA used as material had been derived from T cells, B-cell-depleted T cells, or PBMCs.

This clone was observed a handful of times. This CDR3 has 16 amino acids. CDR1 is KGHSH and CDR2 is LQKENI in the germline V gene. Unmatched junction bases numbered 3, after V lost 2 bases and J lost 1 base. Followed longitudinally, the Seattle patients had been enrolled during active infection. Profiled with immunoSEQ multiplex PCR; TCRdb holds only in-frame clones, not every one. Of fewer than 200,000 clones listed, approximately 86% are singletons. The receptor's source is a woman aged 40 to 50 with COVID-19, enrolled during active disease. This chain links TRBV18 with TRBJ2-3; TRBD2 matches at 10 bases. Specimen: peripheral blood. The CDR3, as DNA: TGTGCCAGCTCACCAAGCGGGAGGGTCGGCACAGATACGCAGTATTTT. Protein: CASSPSGRVGTDTQYF.